The clone carrying this TCR beta chain was found a few times. Its antigen is unidentified. These data originate in a study of human T cells and chemical hapten exposure. The sample's time point: healthy volunteer bleed at 6 weeks. It was from unfractionated whole blood that total RNA was extracted. Overall study results and limits: No change in TCRs above 1 in 1000 frequency was produced by DPC sensitization.

The germline gives CDR1 SGHTA, CDR2 FQGNSA. The V end was cut by 6 bases, the J end by 4 bases, with 18 bases between. This CDR3 is 15 amino acids long. The library put unique molecular identifiers onto individual cDNA molecules. Methods used by the authors: There were a median of around 97,000 TCRs per sample, with a range from roughly 20,000 to 700,000. TCRdb itself ran the RACE reads through MiXCR, one entry per CDR3 protein. The V and J calls were not made by the authors but by TCRdb's processing. The sample consists of more than 75,000 distinct CDR3 sequences, about 8.6% of them appearing once. The material sequenced was whole blood. The V and J genes are TRBV7-2 and TRBJ1-1; tentative D call: TRBD1 (5 bases). The receptor's source is a male donor in good health. Some clones in this sample may be carry-over from other donors' samples. The CDR3 spells CASSLLPGWRTEAFF. The CDR3 DNA reads as TGTGCCAGCAGTTTACTCCCAGGGTGGCGCACTGAAGCTTTCTTT.